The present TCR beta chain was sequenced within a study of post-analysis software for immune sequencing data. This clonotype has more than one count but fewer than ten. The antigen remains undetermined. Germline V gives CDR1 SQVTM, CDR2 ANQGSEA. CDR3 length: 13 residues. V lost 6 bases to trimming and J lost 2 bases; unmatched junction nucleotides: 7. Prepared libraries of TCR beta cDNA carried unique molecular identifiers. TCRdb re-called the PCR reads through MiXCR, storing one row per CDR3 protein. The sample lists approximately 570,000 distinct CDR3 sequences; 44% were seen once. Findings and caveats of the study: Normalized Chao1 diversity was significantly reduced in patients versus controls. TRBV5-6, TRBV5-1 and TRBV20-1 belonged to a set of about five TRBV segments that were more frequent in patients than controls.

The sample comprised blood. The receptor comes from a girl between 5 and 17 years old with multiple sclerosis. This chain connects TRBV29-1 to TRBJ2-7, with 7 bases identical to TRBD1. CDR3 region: CSVILQGTYEQYF. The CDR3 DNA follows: TGCAGCGTGATTTTACAGGGGACCTACGAGCAGTACTTC.